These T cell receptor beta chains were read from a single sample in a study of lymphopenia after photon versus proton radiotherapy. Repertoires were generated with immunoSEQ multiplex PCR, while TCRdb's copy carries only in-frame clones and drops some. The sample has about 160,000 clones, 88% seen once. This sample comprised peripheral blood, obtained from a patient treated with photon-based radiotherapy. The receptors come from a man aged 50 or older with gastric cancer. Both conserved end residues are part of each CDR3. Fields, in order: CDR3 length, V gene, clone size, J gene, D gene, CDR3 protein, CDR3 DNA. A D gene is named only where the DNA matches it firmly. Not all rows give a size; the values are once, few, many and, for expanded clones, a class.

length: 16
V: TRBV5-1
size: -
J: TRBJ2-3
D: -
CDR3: CASSLGQRTLSDTQYF
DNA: TGCGCCAGCAGCTTGGGACAGCGGACGTTGTCAGATACGCAGTATTTT

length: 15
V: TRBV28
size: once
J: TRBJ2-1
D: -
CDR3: CASSPGGTGWNEQFF
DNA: TGTGCCAGCAGCCCGGGGGGGACAGGGTGGAATGAGCAGTTCTTC

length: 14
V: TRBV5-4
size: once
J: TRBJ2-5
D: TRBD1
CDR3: CASSSKQGQETQYF
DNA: TGTGCCAGCAGCTCAAAACAGGGGCAAGAGACCCAGTACTTC

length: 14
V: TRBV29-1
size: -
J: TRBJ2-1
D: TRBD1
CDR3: CSVRDRSSYNEQFF
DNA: TGCAGCGTTAGGGACAGGTCATCCTACAATGAGCAGTTCTTC

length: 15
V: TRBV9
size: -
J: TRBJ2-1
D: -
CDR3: CASSVQGSSYNEQFF
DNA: TGTGCCAGCAGCGTGCAGGGTAGTTCCTACAATGAGCAGTTCTTC

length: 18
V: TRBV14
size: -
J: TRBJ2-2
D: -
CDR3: CASSHPGGVKRDTGELFF
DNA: TGTGCCAGCAGCCACCCGGGGGGCGTAAAGAGGGACACCGGGGAGCTGTTTTTT

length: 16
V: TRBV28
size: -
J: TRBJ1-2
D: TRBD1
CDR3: CASSYPTWRQGYGYTF
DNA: TGTGCCAGCAGTTACCCGACTTGGAGACAGGGCTATGGCTACACCTTC

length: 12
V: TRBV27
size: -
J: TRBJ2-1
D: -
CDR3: CASSRVYNEQFF
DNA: TGTGCCAGCAGCAGGGTTTACAATGAGCAGTTCTTC

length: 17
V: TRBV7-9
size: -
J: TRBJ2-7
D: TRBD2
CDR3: CASSPIGLAGGSREQYF
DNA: TGTGCCAGCAGCCCCATCGGACTAGCGGGAGGTTCCCGGGAGCAGTACTTC

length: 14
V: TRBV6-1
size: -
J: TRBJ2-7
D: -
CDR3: CASSVKRGPVEQYF
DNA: TGTGCCAGCAGTGTAAAGAGGGGTCCGGTCGAGCAGTACTTC

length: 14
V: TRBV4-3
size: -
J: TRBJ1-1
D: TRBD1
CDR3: CASSQASGGTEAFF
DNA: TGCGCCAGCAGCCAAGCGTCAGGGGGCACCGAAGCTTTCTTT

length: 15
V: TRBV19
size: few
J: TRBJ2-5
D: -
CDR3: CASSMRSGSQETQYF
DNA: TGTGCCAGTAGTATGCGCTCTGGCTCCCAAGAGACCCAGTACTTC

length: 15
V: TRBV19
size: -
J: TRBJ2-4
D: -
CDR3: CASSTSGQAKNIQYF
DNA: TGTGCCAGTAGTACCTCGGGACAAGCCAAAAACATTCAGTACTTC

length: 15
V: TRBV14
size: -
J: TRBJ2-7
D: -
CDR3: CASSQDSARSREQYF
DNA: TGTGCCAGCAGCCAAGATTCAGCGAGGAGCCGCGAGCAGTACTTC

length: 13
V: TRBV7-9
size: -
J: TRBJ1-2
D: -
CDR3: CASSLAEGGSYTF
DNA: TGTGCCAGCAGCTTAGCGGAGGGAGGTAGCTACACCTTC

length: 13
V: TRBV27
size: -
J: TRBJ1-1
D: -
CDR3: CASSLFRNTEAFF
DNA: TGTGCCAGCAGTTTATTCAGGAACACTGAAGCTTTCTTT

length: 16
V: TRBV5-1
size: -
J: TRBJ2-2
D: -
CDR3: CASSYYPSGNTGELFF
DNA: TGCGCCAGCAGTTACTACCCAAGTGGGAACACCGGGGAGCTGTTTTTT

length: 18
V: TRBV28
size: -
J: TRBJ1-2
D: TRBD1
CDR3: CASSHRVRGRRRDYGYTF
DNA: TGTGCCAGCAGCCACCGGGTTAGGGGGCGCCGAAGGGACTATGGCTACACCTTC

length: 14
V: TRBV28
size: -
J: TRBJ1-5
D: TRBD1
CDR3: CASTPRTGPGPQHF
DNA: TGTGCCAGCACCCCTCGGACAGGCCCCGGGCCCCAGCATTTT

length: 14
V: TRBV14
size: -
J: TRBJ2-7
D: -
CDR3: CASSQGLGSYEQYF
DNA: TGTGCCAGCAGCCAAGGTTTAGGTTCTTACGAGCAGTACTTC

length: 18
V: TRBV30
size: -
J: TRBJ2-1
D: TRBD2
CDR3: CAWSASIFSGATYNEQFF
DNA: TGTGCCTGGAGTGCCTCAATTTTTAGCGGGGCGACCTACAATGAGCAGTTCTTC

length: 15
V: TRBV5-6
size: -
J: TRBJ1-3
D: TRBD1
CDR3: CASSGTGAFGNTIYF
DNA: TGTGCCAGCAGTGGGACAGGAGCTTTTGGAAACACCATATATTTT

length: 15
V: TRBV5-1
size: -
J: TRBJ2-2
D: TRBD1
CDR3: CASSTDRAGTGELFF
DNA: TGCGCCAGCAGCACGGACAGGGCGGGGACCGGGGAGCTGTTTTTT

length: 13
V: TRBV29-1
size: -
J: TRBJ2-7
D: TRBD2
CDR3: CSVGLAGGYEQYF
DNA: TGCAGCGTTGGACTAGCGGGCGGCTACGAGCAGTACTTC

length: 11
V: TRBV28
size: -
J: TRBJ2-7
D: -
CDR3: CASEHSYEQYF
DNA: TGTGCCAGCGAGCACAGCTACGAGCAGTACTTC

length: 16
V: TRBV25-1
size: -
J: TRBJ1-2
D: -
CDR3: CASRRDMGSGNYGYTF
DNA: TGTGCCAGCAGACGGGACATGGGATCGGGTAACTATGGCTACACCTTC

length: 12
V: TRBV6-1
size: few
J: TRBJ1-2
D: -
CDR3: CASSESGRGYTF
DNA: TGTGCCAGCAGTGAAAGCGGGAGGGGGTACACCTTC

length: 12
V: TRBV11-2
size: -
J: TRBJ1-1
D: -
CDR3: CASSQLETEAFF
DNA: TGTGCCAGCAGCCAACTAGAAACTGAAGCTTTCTTT

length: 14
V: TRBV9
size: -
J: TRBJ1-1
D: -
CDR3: CASSPQGRGTEAFF
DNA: TGTGCCAGCAGCCCGCAGGGCCGGGGCACTGAAGCTTTCTTT

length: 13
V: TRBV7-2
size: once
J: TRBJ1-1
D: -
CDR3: CASSLTVNTEAFF
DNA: TGTGCCAGCAGCTTGACAGTGAACACTGAAGCTTTCTTT

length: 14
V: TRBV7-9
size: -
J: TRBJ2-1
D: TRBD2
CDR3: CASSFPGLAGGKFF
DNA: TGTGCCAGCAGCTTTCCGGGACTAGCGGGAGGGAAGTTCTTC

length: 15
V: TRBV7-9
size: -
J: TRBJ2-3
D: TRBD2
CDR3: CASSYSGSGTDTQYF
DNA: TGTGCCAGCAGTTACAGCGGGAGTGGCACAGATACGCAGTATTTT

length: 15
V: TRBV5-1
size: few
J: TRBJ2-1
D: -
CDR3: CASSSTGTPYNEQFF
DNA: TGCGCCAGCAGCTCAACCGGGACACCCTACAATGAGCAGTTCTTC

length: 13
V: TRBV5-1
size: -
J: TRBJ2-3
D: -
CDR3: CASSLERTDTQYF
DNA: TGCGCCAGCAGCTTGGAGAGAACAGATACGCAGTATTTT

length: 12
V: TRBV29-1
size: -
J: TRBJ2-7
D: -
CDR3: CSTTETGYEQYF
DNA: TGCAGCACTACAGAAACCGGATACGAGCAGTACTTC

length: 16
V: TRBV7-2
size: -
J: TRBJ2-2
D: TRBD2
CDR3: CASSPRGREGTGELFF
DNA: TGTGCCAGCAGCCCGAGGGGGCGGGAGGGCACCGGGGAGCTGTTTTTT

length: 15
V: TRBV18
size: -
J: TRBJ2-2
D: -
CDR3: CASSRQAELTGELFF
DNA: TGTGCCAGCTCTCGACAGGCTGAACTGACCGGGGAGCTGTTTTTT

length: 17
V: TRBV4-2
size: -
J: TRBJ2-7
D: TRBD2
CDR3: CASSPRGDSPDSYEQYF
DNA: TGTGCCAGCAGCCCGCGGGGGGACTCCCCCGATTCCTACGAGCAGTACTTC

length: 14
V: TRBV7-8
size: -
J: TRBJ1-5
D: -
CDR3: CASSLDTTNQPQHF
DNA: TGTGCCAGCAGCTTAGACACGACGAATCAGCCCCAGCATTTT

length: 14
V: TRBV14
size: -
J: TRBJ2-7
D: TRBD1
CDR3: CASSPRGSSYEQYF
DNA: TGTGCCAGCAGCCCCAGGGGGAGCTCCTACGAGCAGTACTTC

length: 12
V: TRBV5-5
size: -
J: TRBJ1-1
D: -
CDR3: CASSQRTAEAFF
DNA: TGTGCCAGCAGTCAACGCACAGCTGAAGCTTTCTTT